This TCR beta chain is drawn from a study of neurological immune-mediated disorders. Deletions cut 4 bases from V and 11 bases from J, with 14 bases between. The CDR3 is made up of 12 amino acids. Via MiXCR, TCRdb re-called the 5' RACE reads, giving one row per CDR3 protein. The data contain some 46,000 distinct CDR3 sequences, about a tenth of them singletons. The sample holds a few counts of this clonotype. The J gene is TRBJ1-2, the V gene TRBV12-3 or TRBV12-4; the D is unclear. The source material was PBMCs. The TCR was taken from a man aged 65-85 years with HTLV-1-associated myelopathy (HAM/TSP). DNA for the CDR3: TGTGCCAGCAGTTCCGCCCTAGCGCCTTACACCTTC. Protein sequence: CASSSALAPYTF.